The 21 T cell receptor beta chains presented below share a single source sample, sequenced in a study of T cells in Graves' hyperthyroidism and ophthalmopathy. Amplification of TCR beta CDR3 regions was performed using RNA transcripts as template. A first-round RT-PCR of the TCR CDR3 used the HTBI primer set. TCRdb independently ran MiXCR on the multiplex PCR reads; one entry per CDR3 protein. The table shows about 210,000 distinct CDR3 sequences, with 15% to 20% occurring only once. The specimen was blood. These receptors were collected from a man over 45 with Graves' hyperthyroidism.

In this sample, this clonotype turned up many times. This rearrangement joins TRBV7-9 to TRBJ2-3; 15 bases map to TRBD2. The V gene end was trimmed by 6 bases and the J gene end by 5 bases; junction bases not matched to a gene: 6. The germline V gene encodes CDR1 SEHNR and CDR2 FQNEAQ (reference sequence). This CDR3 is 16 amino acids long. CDR3 loop: CASRRTSGRALDTQYF. Here the CDR3 DNA reads TGTGCCAGCAGGCGGACTAGCGGGAGGGCCCTAGATACGCAGTATTTT.

The chain couples TRBV11-2 to TRBJ2-3; D is perhaps TRBD2 (7 bases). The length of the CDR3 is 16 residues. V was clipped by 4 bases and J by 11 bases, with 25 bases between them. Germline loops: CDR1 SGHAT, CDR2 FQNNGV. CDR3 nucleotides: TGTGCCAGCAGCTCAGCAGGGGACGGGAGGAGGAGAGGGCAGTATTTT. This gives the protein CASSSAGDGRRRGQYF.

This clonotype was counted ten times or more. The chain is built from TRBV19 and TRBJ2-1; TRBD1 is a possible D gene (5 bases). V shed 7 bases and J shed 1 base, with 17 bases lying between them. CDR3 length equals 16 residues. Germline CDR1 is LNHDA and CDR2 is SQIVND (reference sequence). The CDR3 nucleotides read TGTGCCAGTAAGGGCTTGGGGCAGACATCCTACAATGAGCAGTTCTTC. It translates to CASKGLGQTSYNEQFF.

This clonotype showed up many times. The rearrangement uses TRBV2 and TRBJ2-7; 7 bases map to TRBD1. Per germline, CDR1 SNHLY and CDR2 FYNNEI. The CDR3 is 12 amino acids. Losses at the gene ends were 8 bases for V and 2 bases for J; bases not matched to a gene: 3. DNA for the CDR3: TGTGCCAGCGGGGACAGCGCCTACGAGCAGTACTTC. This encodes CASGDSAYEQYF.

The chain joins TRBV19 to TRBJ1-6; 8 bases match TRBD1. CDR3 length: 14 amino acids. Germline values: CDR1 LNHDA, CDR2 SQIVND (reference sequence). The ends lost 6 bases at V and 10 bases at J; junction bases unmatched: 8. CDR3 nucleotide sequence: TGTGCCAGTAGAATGACAGGGGCGGAATCACCCCTCCACTTT. The encoded protein is CASRMTGAESPLHF.

This chain links TRBV28 with TRBJ2-1, with 7 bases fitting TRBD1. This CDR3 region has 16 residues. Germline values: CDR1 MDHEN, CDR2 SYDVKM. The J segment lost 2 bases and the V segment lost 3 bases, leaving 7 bases of the junction unmatched. CDR3 bases: TGTGCCAGCAGTTTTGTCGGGGACAGACCCTACAATGAGCAGTTCTTC. It translates to CASSFVGDRPYNEQFF.

This clonotype has ten or more counts. V gene TRBV7-9 combines with J gene TRBJ2-5; D perhaps matches TRBD2 (6 bases). Germline V gives CDR1 SEHNR, CDR2 FQNEAQ (reference sequence). The CDR3 runs 16 residues. Trimming took off 5 bases at V and 4 bases at J, with 20 bases between the two ends. CDR3 sequence (DNA): TGTGCCAGCAGCACCCCCTCGGGGATGGGGGGAGAGACCCAGTACTTC. Translating it yields CASSTPSGMGGETQYF.

About this clonotype: A much larger clonotype is one base distant, so this may be a read error. V gene TRBV11-2 combines with J gene TRBJ1-2; TRBD1 agrees at 8 bases. Germline assignment: CDR1 SGHAT and CDR2 FQNNGV. The CDR3 runs to 13 residues. The CDR3 protein is CAGSRTGLYGYTF. In DNA, the CDR3 is TGTGCCGGCAGCCGGACAGGGCTCTATGGCTACACCTTC. Supplemented by reference TRBV11-2 and TRBJ1-2, the full variable domain reads EAGVAQSPRYKIIEKRQSVAFWCNPISGHATLYWYQQILGQGPKLLIQFQNNGVVDDSQLPKDRFSAERLKGVDSTLKIQPAKLEDSAVYLCAGSRTGLYGYTFGSGTRLTVV.

The chain combines TRBV25-1 with TRBJ1-1, with D tentatively TRBD1 (5 bases). Germline V gene sequence: CDR1 MGHDK, CDR2 SYGVNS. V gave up 2 bases and J gave up 1 base, with 14 bases separating them. The CDR3 extends over 16 amino acids. The chain's CDR3 is CASSELGRRGNTEAFF. CDR3 nucleotide sequence: TGTGCCAGCAGTGAACTGGGACGTCGGGGGAACACTGAAGCTTTCTTT.

This clonotype was seen a few times. The V gene is TRBV27, the J gene TRBJ1-5; tentatively, D is TRBD1 (6 bases). The CDR3 totals 17 residues. Germline CDR1 reads MNHEY; CDR2 reads SMNVEV (reference sequence). V lost 6 bases and J lost 1, with 19 bases in between. CDR3 nucleotide sequence: TGTGCCAGCAGCTTTCCCCCCCAGGGGAAGAGCAATCAGCCCCAGCATTTT. Protein: CASSFPPQGKSNQPQHF.

This clonotype was picked up many times. J is TRBJ2-3 and V is TRBV29-1, with 8 bases fitting TRBD1. Per the germline V gene, CDR1 is SQVTM and CDR2 is ANQGSEA. V lost 4 bases, J lost 0 bases, and 9 bases stayed unmatched. CDR3 size: 16 residues. The CDR3 DNA sequence: TGCAGCGTTGCGGGGCGTGACAGGGGTAGCACAGATACGCAGTATTTT. It encodes CSVAGRDRGSTDTQYF.

The rearrangement uses TRBV12-3 or TRBV12-4 and TRBJ2-7; 11 bases agree with TRBD2. After removal of 2 bases from V and 6 bases from J, the junction contained 6 bases not matched to a gene. The CDR3 is 15 amino acids. CDR3 sequence reads: CASSLIRTSGFEQYF. The CDR3 DNA reads TGTGCCAGCAGTTTAATCCGGACTAGCGGGTTCGAGCAGTACTTC.

V usage is TRBV18 and J usage is TRBJ1-2, with D unclear. CDR1 and CDR2 (germline): KGHSH, LQKENI. The CDR3 runs 15 residues. V lost 2 bases to trimming and J lost 8 bases, with 18 bases between them. The CDR3 bases are TGTGCCAGCTCACCATCGGACGGGGAAGCTCGGGGCTACACCTTC. Translation: CASSPSDGEARGYTF.

The chain recombines TRBV20-1 with TRBJ2-1; the match to TRBD2 covers 9 bases. With V trimmed by 6 bases and J by 2 bases, 14 bases remained unmatched. Looked up from germline, CDR1 is DFQATT and CDR2 is SNEGSKA (reference sequence). This CDR3 comprises 17 residues. Here the CDR3 DNA reads TGCAGTGCCTTAACTCGTGGATCTAGCGGGGCCTACAATGAGCAGTTCTTC. As protein: CSALTRGSSGAYNEQFF.

This clonotype was seen many times. The chain links TRBV29-1 to TRBJ2-7; TRBD2 matches 11 bases. CDR1 and CDR2 from the germline V gene are SQVTM and ANQGSEA. This CDR3 is 13 amino acids long. The V segment lost 5 bases and the J segment 3 bases; nucleotides outside the gene matches: 3. The CDR3 region has the DNA TGCAGCGTTACCGGGACTAGCGGCTACGAGCAGTACTTC. Protein sequence: CSVTGTSGYEQYF.

Concerning this clonotype itself: A much larger clonotype is one base distant, so this may be a read error. V is TRBV6-2 or TRBV6-3 and J is TRBJ2-7, with TRBD2 identical over 7 bases. Trimming cost V 5 bases and J 1 base; bases outside gene matches: 2. There are 13 residues in the CDR3. The V gene's germline CDR1 is MNHEY and CDR2 SVGEGT. CDR3 in amino acids: CASSAAGSYEQYF. The CDR3 coding sequence is TGTGCCAGCAGTGCAGCGGGGTCCTACGAGCAGTACTTC.

This clonotype was found many times. The chain's CDR3 is CATMKPGQGTNEQFF. Here the CDR3 DNA reads TGTGCCACGATGAAACCGGGACAGGGGACGAATGAGCAGTTCTTC. The chain recombines TRBV24-1 with TRBJ2-1; 10 nucleotides match TRBD1. CDR3 size: 15 residues. Germline V gene lookup returns CDR1 KGHDR and CDR2 SFDVKD. Trimming removed 10 bases from V and 7 bases from J; junction bases left unmatched: 12.

This clonotype was detected many times. The CDR3 nucleotides read TGTGCCAGCAGTAGGGGTTGGGAGACCCAGTACTTC. Protein: CASSRGWETQYF. The chain combines TRBV5-6 with TRBJ2-5, with D possibly matching TRBD1 (5 bases). The germline CDR1 and CDR2 sequences are SGHDT and YYEEEE. Trimming shortened V by 5 bases and J by 5 bases, and 10 bases separated the two germline ends. The CDR3 is made up of 12 amino acids.

This clonotype has ten or more counts. The chain uses TRBV15 and TRBJ1-4; 10 bases agree with TRBD1. The CDR3 contains 16 residues. Trimming removed 0 bases from V and 8 bases from J; junction bases left unmatched: 6. Germline V gene data show CDR1 as LNHNV and CDR2 as YYDKDF (reference sequence). The CDR3 DNA follows: TGTGCCACCAGCAGAGATTGGGACAGGGGAAAGGAAAAACTGTTTTTT. Encoded protein: CATSRDWDRGKEKLFF.

This clonotype appeared many times. The chain uses TRBV12-3 or TRBV12-4 and TRBJ2-3; 7 bases are shared with TRBD2. The CDR3 extends over 15 amino acids. The J segment lost 1 base and the V segment lost 7 bases, leaving 8 bases of the junction unmatched. CDR3 in DNA: TGTGCCAGCAATCGTATGCTAGCGGGCACAGATACGCAGTATTTT. It specifies CASNRMLAGTDTQYF.

In the case of this clonotype: At one of its ends the junction is not consistent with the germline gene, which may arise from a read error. V usage is TRBV11-2 and J usage is TRBJ2-5, with 10 nucleotides matching TRBD2. Per the germline V gene, CDR1 is SGHAT and CDR2 is FQNNGV. This CDR3 is 17 amino acids long. CDR3 DNA: TGTGCCAGCAGTTTAGAGTCCCTAGCGGGAGAAAAAGAGACCCAGTACTTC. It specifies CASSLESLAGEKETQYF.